This T cell receptor (beta chain) was captured by sequencing in a study of blood T cell repertoires in COVID-19. Study-level background: COVID-19 samples from acute and convalescent phases originated in the United States, Italy and Spain. T cells, B-cell-depleted T cells, or PBMCs supplied cDNA or gDNA.

Germline lookup yields CDR1 SEHNR and CDR2 FQNEAQ (reference sequence). This CDR3 comprises 13 residues. V lost 5 bases, J lost 7 bases, and 14 bases lay in between. Authors' data handling: Amplifying reference gene primers gave estimates of nucleated cell counts. Data came from immunoSEQ multiplex PCR; TCRdb stores just in-frame clones and leaves some out. The DNA gave D and trimming, while V, J and clone size come from that table. The repertoire holds about 23,000 clones, with roughly 90% as singletons. A few counts support this clone. The specimen sequenced was peripheral blood. The rearrangement uses TRBV7-9 and TRBJ2-5; TRBD1 is a possible D gene (6 bases). This clonotype was sampled from an elderly woman with active COVID-19. The CDR3 DNA follows: TGTGCCAGCAGCGCAGGGGAGTGGGGGACCCAGTACTTC. This translates into CASSAGEWGTQYF. Filled out from reference TRBV7-9 and TRBJ2-5, the complete variable domain reads DTGVSQNPRHKITKRGQNVTFRCDPISEHNRLYWYRQTLGQGPEFLTYFQNEAQLEKSRLLSDRFSAERPKGSFSTLEIQRTEQGDSAMYLCASSAGEWGTQYFGPGTRLLVL.